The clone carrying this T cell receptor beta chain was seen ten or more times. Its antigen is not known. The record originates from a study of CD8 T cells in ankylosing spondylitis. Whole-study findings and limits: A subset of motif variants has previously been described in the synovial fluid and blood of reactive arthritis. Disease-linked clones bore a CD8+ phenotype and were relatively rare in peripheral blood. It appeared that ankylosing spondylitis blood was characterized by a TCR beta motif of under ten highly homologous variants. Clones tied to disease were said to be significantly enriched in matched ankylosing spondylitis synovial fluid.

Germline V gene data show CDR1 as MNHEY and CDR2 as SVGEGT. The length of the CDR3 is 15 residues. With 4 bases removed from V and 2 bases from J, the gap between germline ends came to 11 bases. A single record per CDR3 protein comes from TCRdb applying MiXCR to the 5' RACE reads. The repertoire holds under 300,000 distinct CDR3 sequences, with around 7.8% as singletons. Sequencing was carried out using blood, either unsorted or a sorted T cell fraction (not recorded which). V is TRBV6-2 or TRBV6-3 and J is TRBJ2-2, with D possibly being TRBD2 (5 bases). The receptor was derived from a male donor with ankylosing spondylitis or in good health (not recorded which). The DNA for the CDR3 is TGTGCCAGCAGTTTACAGAGGGCTAACACCGGGGAGCTGTTTTTT. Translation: CASSLQRANTGELFF.